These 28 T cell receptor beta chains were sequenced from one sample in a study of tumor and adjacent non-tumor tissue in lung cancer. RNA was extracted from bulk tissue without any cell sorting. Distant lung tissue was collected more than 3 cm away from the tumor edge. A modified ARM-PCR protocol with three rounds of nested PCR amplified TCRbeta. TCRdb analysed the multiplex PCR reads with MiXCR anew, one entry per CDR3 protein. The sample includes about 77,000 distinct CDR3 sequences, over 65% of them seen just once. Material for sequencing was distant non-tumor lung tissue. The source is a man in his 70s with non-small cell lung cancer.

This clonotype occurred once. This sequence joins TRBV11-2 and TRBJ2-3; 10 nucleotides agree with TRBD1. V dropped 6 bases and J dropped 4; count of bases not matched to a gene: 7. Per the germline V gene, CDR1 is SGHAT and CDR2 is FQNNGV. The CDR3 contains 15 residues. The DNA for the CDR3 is TGTGCCAGCAGAGTCGGACAGGGGGTTGCAGATACGCAGTATTTT. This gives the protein CASRVGQGVADTQYF.

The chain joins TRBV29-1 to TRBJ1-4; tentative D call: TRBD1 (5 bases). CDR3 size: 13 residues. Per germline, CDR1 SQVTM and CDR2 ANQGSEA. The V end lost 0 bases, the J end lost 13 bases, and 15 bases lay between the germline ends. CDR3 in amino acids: CSVEDPNTGGLFF. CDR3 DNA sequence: TGCAGCGTTGAAGATCCCAATACAGGAGGACTGTTTTTT.

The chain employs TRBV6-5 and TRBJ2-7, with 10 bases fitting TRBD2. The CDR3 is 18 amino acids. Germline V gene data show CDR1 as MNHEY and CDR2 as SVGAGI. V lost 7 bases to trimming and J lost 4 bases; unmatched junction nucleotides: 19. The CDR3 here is CASTSLTSGAKLVYEQYF. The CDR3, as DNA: TGTGCCAGCACCTCACTAACTAGCGGGGCAAAACTCGTGTACGAGCAGTACTTC.

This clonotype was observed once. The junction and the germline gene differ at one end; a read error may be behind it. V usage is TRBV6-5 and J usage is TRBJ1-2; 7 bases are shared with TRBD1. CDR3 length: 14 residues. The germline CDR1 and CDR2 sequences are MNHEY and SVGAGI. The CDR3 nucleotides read TGTGCCAGCAGTTACTCCGCCAGGGGGGATAGCCACATCTTC. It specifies CASSYSARGDSHIF.

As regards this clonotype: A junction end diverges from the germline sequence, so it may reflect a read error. This chain's CDR3 is CACRPPGQMNTEAFF. CDR3 bases: TGTGCCTGCAGACCTCCTGGACAGATGAACACTGAAGCTTTCTTT. The chain couples TRBV4-2 to TRBJ1-1; weak D call: TRBD1 (6 bases). The CDR3 loop spans 15 amino acids. Germline V gene lookup returns CDR1 LGHNA and CDR2 YNFKEQ.

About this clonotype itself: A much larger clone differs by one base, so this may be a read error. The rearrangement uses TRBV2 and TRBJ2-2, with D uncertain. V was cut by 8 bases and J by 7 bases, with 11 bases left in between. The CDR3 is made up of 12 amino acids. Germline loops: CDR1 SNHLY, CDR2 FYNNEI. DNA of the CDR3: TGTGCCAGCGTAGACGACATCGGGGAGCTGTTTTTT. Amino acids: CASVDDIGELFF.

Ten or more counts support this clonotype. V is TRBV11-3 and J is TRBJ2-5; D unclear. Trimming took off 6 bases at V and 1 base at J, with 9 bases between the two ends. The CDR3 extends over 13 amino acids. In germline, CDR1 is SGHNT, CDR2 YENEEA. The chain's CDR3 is CASSKPVQETQYF. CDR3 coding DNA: TGTGCCAGCAGTAAACCGGTCCAAGAGACCCAGTACTTC.

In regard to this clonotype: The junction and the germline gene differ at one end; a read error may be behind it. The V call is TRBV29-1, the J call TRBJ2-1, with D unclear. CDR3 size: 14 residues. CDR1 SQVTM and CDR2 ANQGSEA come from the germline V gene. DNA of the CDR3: TGCAGCTCCCATGCGGTGGACGAGTACAATAAGCAGTTCTTC. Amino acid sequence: CSSHAVDEYNKQFF.

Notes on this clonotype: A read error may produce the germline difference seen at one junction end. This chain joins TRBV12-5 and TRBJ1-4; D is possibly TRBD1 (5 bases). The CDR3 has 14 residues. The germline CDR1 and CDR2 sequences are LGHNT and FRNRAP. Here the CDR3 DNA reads TGTGCTAATGGTTTGTGGGGGGTAGAAGAAAAACTATTTTTT. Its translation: CANGLWGVEEKLFF.

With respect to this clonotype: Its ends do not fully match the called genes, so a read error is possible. The CDR3: CASNPGTRTYNEQFF. CDR3 nucleotides: TGCGCTAGCAACCCCGGGACACGGACCTACAATGAGCAGTTCTTC. The chain combines TRBV4-3 with TRBJ2-1; a weak D match, TRBD1 (6 bases). The germline V gene has CDR1 LGHNA and CDR2 YSLEER. This CDR3 has 15 amino acids.

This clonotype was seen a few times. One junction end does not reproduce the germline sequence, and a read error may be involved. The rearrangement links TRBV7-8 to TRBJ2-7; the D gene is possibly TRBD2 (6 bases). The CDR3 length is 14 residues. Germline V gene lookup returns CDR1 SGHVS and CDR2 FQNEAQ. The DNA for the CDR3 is TGTGCCAGTAGCTTAGGAGCGGGCCCCTACGAGCATTACTTC. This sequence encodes CASSLGAGPYEHYF.

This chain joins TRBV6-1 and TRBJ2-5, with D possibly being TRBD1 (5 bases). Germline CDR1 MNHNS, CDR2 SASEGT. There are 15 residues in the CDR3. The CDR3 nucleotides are TGTTCCAACAGCGAAAGCGCTGTGGGGCGGGAGACCCAGTACTTC. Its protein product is CSNSESAVGRETQYF.

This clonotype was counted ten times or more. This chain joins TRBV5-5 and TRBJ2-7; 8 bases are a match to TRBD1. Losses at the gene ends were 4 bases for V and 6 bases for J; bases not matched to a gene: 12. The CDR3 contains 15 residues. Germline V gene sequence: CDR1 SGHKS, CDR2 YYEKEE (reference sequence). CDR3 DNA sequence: TGTGCCAGCAGCACGGACAGGGACACCGTCCCCGAGCAGTACTTC. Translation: CASSTDRDTVPEQYF.

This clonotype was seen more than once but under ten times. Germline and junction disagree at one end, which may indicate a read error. DNA of the CDR3: TGTACCAGCAGCCGCCTGCTAGCGAGAAACACCGGGGAGCTGTTTTTT. Translated, it gives CTSSRLLARNTGELFF. The chain employs TRBV11-3 and TRBJ2-2; D might be TRBD2 (6 bases). The CDR3 runs to 16 residues. CDR1 SGHNT and CDR2 YENEEA come from the germline V gene.

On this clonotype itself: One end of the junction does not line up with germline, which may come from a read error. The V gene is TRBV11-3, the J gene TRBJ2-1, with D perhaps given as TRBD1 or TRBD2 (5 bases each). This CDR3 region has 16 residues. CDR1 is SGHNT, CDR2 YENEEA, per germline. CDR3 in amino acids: CVSSLAPGTAYNEQIF. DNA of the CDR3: TGTGTCAGCAGCTTGGCCCCCGGGACGGCCTACAATGAGCAGATCTTC.

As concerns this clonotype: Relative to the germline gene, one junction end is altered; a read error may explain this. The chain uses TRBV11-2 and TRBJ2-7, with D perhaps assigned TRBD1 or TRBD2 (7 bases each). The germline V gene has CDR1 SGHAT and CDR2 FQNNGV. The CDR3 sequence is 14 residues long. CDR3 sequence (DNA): TGTCCCAGCAGCGGGGACAGCATCAGCTACGAGCAGTACTTC. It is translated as CPSSGDSISYEQYF. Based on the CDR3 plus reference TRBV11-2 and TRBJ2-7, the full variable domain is EAGVAQSPRYKIIEKRQSVAFWCNPISGHATLYWYQQILGQGPKLLIQFQNNGVVDDSQLPKDRFSAERLKGVDSTLKIQPAKLEDSAVYLCPSSGDSISYEQYFGPGTRLTVT.

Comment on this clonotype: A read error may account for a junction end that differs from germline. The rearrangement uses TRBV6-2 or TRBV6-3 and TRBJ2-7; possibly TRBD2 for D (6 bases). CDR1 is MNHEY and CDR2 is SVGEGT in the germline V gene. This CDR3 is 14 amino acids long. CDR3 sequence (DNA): TGTGCCAGCAGTCGCGGGGTGGAATCCCACGAGGAGTACTTC. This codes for CASSRGVESHEEYF.

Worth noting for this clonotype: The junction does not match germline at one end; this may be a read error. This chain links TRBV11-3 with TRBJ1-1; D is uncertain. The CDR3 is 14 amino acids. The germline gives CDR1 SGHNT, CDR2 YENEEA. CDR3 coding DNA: TGTACCAGCAGCCCAAGGGTGCTGAACAGTGAAGCCTTCTTC. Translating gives CTSSPRVLNSEAFF.

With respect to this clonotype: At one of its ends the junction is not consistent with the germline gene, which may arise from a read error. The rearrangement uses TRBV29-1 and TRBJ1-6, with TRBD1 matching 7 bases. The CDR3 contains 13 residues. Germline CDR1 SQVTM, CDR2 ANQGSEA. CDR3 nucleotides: TGCAGCGTTAAGACAGGGAATAGTTCACCCCTCTACTTT. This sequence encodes CSVKTGNSSPLYF.

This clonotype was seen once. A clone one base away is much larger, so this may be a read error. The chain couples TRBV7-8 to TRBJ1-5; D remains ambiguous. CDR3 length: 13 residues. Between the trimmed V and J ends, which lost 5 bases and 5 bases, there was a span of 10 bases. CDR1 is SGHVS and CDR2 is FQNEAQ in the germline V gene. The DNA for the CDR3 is TGTGCCAGCAGCATTGGGATGGATCAGCCCCAGCATTTT. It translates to CASSIGMDQPQHF.

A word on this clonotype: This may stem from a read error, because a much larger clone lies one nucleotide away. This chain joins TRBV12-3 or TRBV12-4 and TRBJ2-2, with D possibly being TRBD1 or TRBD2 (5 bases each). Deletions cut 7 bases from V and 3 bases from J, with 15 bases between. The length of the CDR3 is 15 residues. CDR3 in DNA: TGTGCCAGCACCACGGGGCTGGGAGACACCGGGGAGCTGTTTTTT. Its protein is CASTTGLGDTGELFF.

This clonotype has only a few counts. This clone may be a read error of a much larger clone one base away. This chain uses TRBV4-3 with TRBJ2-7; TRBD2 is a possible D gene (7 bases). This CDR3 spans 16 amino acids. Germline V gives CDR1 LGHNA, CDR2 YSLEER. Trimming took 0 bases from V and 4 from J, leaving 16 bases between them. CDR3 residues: CASSQDSGGTSYEQYF. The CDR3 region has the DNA TGCGCCAGCAGCCAAGATTCCGGGGGGACATCATACGAGCAGTACTTC.

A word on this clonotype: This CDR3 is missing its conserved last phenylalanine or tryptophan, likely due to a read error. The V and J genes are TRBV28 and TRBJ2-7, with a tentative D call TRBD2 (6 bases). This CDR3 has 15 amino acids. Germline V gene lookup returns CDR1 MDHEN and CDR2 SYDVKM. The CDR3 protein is CTNTSRRAGGYEQYL. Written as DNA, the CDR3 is TGTACCAACACTTCCCGGCGGGCCGGGGGTTACGAGCAGTACCTC.

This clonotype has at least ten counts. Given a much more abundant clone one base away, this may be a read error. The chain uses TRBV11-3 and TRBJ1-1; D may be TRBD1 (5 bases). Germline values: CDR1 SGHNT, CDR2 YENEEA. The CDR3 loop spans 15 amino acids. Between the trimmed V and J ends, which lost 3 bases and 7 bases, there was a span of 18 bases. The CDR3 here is CASSFSTGGSNEAFF. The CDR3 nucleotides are TGTGCCAGCAGCTTCTCTACCGGGGGGAGCAATGAAGCTTTCTTT. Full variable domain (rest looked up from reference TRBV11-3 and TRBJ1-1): EAGVVQSPRYKIIEKKQPVAFWCNPISGHNTLYWYLQNLGQGPELLIRYENEEAVDDSQLPKDRFSAERLKGVDSTLKIQPAELGDSAVYLCASSFSTGGSNEAFFGQGTRLTVV.

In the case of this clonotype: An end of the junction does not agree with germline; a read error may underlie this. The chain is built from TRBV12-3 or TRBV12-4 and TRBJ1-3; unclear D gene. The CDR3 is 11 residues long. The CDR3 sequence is CATRWRNIIYF. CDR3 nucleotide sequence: TGTGCCACCAGATGGCGGAACATCATATATTTT.

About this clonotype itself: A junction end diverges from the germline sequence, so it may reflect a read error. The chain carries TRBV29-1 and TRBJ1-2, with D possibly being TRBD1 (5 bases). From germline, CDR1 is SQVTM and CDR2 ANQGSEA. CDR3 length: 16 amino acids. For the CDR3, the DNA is TGCAGCCCTCTCCCCTACCTGGGACCAGATAACTATGGCTACACTTTC. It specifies CSPLPYLGPDNYGYTF. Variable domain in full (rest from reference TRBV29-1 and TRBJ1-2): SAVISQKPSRDICQRGTSLTIQCQVDSQVTMMFWYRQQPGQSLTLIATANQGSEATYESGFVIDKFPISRPNLTFSTLTVSNMSPEDSSIYLCSPLPYLGPDNYGYTFGSGTRLTVV.

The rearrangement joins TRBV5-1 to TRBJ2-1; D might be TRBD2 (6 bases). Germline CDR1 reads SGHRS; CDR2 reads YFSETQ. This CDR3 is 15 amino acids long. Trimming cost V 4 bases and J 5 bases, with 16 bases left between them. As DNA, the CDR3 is TGCGCCAGCAGCACGGCTGCGGGGTCCCACAATGAGCAGTTCTTC. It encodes CASSTAAGSHNEQFF.

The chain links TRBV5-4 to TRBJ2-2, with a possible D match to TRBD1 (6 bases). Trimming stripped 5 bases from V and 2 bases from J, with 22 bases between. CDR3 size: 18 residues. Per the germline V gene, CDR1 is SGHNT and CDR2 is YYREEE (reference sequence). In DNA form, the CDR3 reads TGTGCCAGCAGTCCGCCGGGACATGGTTTGATAAACACCGGGGAGCTGTTTTTT. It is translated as CASSPPGHGLINTGELFF.